This T cell receptor beta chain was profiled in a study of blood T cell repertoires in COVID-19. Overall study context: Collection of acute and convalescent COVID-19 samples took place in the United States, Italy and Spain. The cDNA or gDNA used as material had been derived from T cells, B-cell-depleted T cells, or PBMCs.

Looked up from germline, CDR1 is LNHDA and CDR2 is SQIVND (reference sequence). The J segment lost 4 bases and the V segment lost 7 bases, leaving 6 bases of the junction unmatched. This CDR3 has 13 residues. Methods used by the authors: For nucleated cells, counts were estimated from reference gene primer amplification. Only in-frame clones appear in the TCRdb table, and some are missing; sequencing was by immunoSEQ multiplex PCR. V and J calls and clone size are copied from that table; D and trimming were computed from the DNA. The sample yields 200,000 or so clones, around 80% seen once. The chain links TRBV19 to TRBJ1-1, with 7 bases that match TRBD1. This clonotype was sampled from a woman aged 55-69 years who had recovered from COVID-19. The sample was peripheral blood. The CDR3 DNA reads TGTGCCAGTAAAACGACAGGGATCACTGAAGCTTTCTTT. Translation gives CASKTTGITEAFF.